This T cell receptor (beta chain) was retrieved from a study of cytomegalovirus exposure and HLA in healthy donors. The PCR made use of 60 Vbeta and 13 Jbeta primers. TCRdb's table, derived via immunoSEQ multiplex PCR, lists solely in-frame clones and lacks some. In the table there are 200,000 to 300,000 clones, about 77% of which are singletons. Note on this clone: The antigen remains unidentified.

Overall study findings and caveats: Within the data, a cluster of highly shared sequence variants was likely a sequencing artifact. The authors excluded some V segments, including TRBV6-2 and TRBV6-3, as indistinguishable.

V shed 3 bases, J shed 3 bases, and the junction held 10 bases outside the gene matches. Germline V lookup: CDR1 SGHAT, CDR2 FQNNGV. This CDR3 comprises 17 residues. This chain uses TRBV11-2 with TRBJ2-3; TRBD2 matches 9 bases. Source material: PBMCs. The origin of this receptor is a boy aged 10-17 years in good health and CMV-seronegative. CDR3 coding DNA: TGTGCCAGCAGCTTGATCTTTAGCGGGAGAGGTACAGATACGCAGTATTTT. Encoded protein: CASSLIFSGRGTDTQYF.